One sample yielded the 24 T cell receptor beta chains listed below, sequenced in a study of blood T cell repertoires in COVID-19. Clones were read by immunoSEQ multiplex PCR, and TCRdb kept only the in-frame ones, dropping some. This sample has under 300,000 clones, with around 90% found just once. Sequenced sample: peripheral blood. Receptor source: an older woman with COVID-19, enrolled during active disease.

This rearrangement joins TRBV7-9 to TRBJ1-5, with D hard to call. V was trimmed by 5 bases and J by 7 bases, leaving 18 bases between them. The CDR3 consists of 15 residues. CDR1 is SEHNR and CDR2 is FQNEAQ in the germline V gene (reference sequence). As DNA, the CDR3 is TGTGCCAGCAGCCCCGAGACGCGAGGTCCCCAGCCCCAGCATTTT. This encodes CASSPETRGPQPQHF.

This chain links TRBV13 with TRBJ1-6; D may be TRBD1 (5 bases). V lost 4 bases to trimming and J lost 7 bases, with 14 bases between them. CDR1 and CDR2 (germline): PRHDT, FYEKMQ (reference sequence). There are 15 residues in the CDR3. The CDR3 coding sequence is TGTGCCAGCAGCTCTACAGGCACTGGGAATTCACCCCTCCACTTT. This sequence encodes CASSSTGTGNSPLHF.

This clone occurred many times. This CDR3 reads CASSDSRGADTQYF. CDR3 sequence (DNA): TGTGCCAGCAGTGACTCCAGGGGCGCAGATACGCAGTATTTT. The V and J genes are TRBV6-4 and TRBJ2-3, with D possibly being TRBD1 (6 bases). Trimming cost V 0 bases and J 4 bases, with 8 bases left between them. The CDR3 contains 14 residues. Germline values: CDR1 MRHNA, CDR2 SNTAGT.

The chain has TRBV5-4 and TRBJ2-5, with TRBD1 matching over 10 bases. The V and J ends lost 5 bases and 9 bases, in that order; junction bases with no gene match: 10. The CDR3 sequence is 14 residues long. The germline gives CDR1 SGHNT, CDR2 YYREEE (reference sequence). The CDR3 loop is CASRSSGTGVSQYF. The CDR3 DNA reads TGTGCCAGCAGGTCCTCGGGGACAGGGGTGTCCCAGTACTTC.

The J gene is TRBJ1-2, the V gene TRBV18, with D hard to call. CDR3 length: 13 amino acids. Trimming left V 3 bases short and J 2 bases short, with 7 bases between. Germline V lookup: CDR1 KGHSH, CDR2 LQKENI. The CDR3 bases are TGTGCCAGCTCACCGGAGGAGAACTATGGCTACACCTTC. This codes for CASSPEENYGYTF. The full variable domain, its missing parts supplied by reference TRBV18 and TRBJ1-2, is NAGVMQNPRHLVRRRGQEARLRCSPMKGHSHVYWYRQLPEEGLKFMVYLQKENIIDESGMPKERFSAEFPKEGPSILRIQQVVRGDSAAYFCASSPEENYGYTFGSGTRLTVV.

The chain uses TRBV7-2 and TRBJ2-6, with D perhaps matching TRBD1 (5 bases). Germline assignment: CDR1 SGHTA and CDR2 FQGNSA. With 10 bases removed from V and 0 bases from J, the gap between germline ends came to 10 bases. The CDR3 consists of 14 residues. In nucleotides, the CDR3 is TGTGCCACCCCGACAGACTCTGGGGCCAACGTCCTGACTTTC. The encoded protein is CATPTDSGANVLTF.

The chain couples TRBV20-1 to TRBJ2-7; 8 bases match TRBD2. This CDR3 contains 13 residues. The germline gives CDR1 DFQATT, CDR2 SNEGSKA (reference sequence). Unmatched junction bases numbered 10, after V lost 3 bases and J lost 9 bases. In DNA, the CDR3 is TGCAGTGCTAGTACGGGGGGGCCGGAAGGGCAGTACTTC. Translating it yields CSASTGGPEGQYF.

CDR3 loop: CASSPDSLRLRTF. In DNA, the CDR3 is TGTGCCAGCTCACCGGACAGTCTCCGCTTAAGGACCTTC. The gene calls are TRBV18 and TRBJ1-2; maybe TRBD1 (6 bases). Germline V gene data show CDR1 as KGHSH and CDR2 as LQKENI. The CDR3 totals 13 residues. Trimming stripped 3 bases from V and 14 bases from J, with 19 bases between. Variable domain in full (rest from reference TRBV18 and TRBJ1-2): NAGVMQNPRHLVRRRGQEARLRCSPMKGHSHVYWYRQLPEEGLKFMVYLQKENIIDESGMPKERFSAEFPKEGPSILRIQQVVRGDSAAYFCASSPDSLRLRTFGSGTRLTVV.

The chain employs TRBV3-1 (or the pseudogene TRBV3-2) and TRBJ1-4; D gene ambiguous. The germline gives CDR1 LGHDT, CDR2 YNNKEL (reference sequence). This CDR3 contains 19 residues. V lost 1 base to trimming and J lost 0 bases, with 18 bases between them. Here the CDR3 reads CASSQVTVVNPPTNEKLFF. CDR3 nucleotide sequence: TGTGCCAGCAGCCAAGTAACGGTCGTGAACCCACCAACTAATGAAAAACTGTTTTTT.

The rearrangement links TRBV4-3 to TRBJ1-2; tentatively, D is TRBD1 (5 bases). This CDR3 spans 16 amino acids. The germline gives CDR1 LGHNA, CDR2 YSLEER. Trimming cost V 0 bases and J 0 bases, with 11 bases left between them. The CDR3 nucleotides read TGCGCCAGCAGCCAAGATCTCGGGGGGACTAACTATGGCTACACCTTC. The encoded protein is CASSQDLGGTNYGYTF.

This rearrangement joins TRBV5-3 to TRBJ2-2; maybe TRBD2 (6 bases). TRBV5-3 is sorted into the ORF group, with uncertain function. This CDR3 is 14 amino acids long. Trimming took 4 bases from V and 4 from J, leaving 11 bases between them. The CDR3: CARSTTGSTGELFF. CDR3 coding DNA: TGTGCCAGAAGCACAACCGGGAGCACCGGGGAGCTGTTTTTT.

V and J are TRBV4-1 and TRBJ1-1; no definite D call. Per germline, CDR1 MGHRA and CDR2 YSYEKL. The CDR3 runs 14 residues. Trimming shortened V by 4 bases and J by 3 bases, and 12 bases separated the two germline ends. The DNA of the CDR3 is TGCGCCAGCAGCCGAATGGACGGGGACACTGAAGCTTTCTTT. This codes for CASSRMDGDTEAFF.

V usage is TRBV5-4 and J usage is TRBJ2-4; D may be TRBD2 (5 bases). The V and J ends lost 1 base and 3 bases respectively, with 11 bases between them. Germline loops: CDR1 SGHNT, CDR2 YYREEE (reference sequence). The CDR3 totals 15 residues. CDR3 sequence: CASSLPGIGKNIQYF. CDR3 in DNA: TGTGCCAGCAGCTTGCCGGGGATAGGCAAAAACATTCAGTACTTC.

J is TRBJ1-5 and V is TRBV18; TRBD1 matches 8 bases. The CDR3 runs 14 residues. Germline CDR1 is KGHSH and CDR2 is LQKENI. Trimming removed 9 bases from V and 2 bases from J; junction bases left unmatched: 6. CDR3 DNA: TGTGCCAGTAGACAGGGGTTCGGCAATCAGCCCCAGCATTTT. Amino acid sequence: CASRQGFGNQPQHF.

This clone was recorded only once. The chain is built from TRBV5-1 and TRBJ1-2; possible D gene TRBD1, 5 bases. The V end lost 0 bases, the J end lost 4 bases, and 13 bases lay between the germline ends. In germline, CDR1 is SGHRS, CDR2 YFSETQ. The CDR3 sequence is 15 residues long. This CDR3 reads CASSLVGGGGYGYTF. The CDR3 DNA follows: TGCGCCAGCAGCTTGGTTGGCGGCGGGGGCTATGGCTACACCTTC.

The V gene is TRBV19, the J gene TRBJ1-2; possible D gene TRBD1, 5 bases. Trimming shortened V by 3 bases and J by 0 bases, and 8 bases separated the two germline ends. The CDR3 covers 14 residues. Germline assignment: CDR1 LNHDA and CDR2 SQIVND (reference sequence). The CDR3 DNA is TGTGCCAGTAGTATCGGGGGGTCTAACTATGGCTACACCTTC. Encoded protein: CASSIGGSNYGYTF.

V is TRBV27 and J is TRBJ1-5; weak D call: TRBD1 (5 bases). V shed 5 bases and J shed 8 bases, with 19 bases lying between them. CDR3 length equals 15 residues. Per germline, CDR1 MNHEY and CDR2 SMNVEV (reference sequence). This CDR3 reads CASSPGAALWEPQHF. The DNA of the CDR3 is TGTGCCAGCAGTCCTGGGGCAGCCCTTTGGGAGCCCCAGCATTTT.

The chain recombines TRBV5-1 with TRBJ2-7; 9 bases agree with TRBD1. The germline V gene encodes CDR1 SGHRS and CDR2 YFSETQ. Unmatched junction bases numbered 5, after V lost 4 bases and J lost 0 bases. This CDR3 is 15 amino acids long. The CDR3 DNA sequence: TGCGCCAGCAGCCCCACAGGGGGCGCCTCCTACGAGCAGTACTTC. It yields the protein CASSPTGGASYEQYF.

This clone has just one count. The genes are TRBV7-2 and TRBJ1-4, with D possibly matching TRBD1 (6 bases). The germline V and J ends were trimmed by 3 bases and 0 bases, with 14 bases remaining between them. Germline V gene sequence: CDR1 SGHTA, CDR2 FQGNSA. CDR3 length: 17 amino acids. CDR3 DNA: TGTGCCAGCAGCTTCTCGACAGGACTTGCAACTAATGAAAAACTGTTTTTT. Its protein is CASSFSTGLATNEKLFF.

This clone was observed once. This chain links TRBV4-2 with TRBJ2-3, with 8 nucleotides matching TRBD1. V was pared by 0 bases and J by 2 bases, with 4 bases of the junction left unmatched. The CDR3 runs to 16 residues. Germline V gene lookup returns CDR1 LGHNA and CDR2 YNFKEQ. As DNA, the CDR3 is TGTGCCAGCAGCCAAGATAGGACAGGGCCCACAGATACGCAGTATTTT. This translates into CASSQDRTGPTDTQYF.

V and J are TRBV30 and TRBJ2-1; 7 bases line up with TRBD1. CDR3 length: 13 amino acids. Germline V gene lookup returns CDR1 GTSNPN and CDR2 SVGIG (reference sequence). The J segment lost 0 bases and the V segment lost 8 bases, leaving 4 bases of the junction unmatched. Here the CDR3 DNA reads TGTGCCCGGAACAGGGGCTCCTACAATGAGCAGTTCTTC. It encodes CARNRGSYNEQFF.

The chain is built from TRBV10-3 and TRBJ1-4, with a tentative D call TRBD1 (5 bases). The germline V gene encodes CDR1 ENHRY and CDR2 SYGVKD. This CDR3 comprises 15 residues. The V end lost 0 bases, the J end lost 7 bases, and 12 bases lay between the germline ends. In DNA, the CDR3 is TGTGCCATCAGTGAGTCCCGACAGAGATCTGAAAAACTGTTTTTT. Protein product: CAISESRQRSEKLFF.

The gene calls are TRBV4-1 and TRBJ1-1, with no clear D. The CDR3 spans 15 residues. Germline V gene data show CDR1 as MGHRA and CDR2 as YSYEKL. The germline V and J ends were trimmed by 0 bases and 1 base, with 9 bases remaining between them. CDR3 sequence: CASSQDGHTNTEAFF. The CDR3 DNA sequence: TGCGCCAGCAGCCAAGATGGGCATACGAACACTGAAGCTTTCTTT.

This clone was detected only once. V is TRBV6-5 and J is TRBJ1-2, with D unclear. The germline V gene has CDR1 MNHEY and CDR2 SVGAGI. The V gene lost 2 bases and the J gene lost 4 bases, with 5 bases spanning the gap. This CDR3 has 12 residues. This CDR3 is CASSYGPYGYTF. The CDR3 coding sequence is TGTGCCAGCAGTTACGGCCCCTATGGCTACACCTTC.